The 18 T cell receptor beta chains in this list originate from one sample, sequenced in a study of human T cells and chemical hapten exposure. Time point given: patch test 3, about 24 weeks after DPC sensitization. Treatment reported: therapeutic diphenylcyclopropenone sensitization with weekly scalp DPC. TCRdb re-called the RACE reads through MiXCR, storing one row per CDR3 protein. The sample includes under 55,000 distinct CDR3 sequences, approximately 9.9% of them seen just once. Material: whole blood, obtained in connection with sensitization to the hapten diphenylcyclopropenone (DPC). Receptors were obtained from a woman aged 40 to 50 with alopecia areata. Some clones in this sample may be carry-over from other donors' samples.

V gene TRBV20-1 combines with J gene TRBJ1-2; TRBD1 matches 9 bases. The CDR3 totals 12 residues. Per germline, CDR1 DFQATT and CDR2 SNEGSKA (reference sequence). The chain's CDR3 is CRGQGRDYGYTF. CDR3 sequence (DNA): TGCAGAGGACAGGGGAGAGACTATGGCTACACCTTC.

CDR3 amino acids: CASSQDAGDTEAFF. For the CDR3, the DNA is TGCGCCAGCAGCCAAGATGCGGGGGACACTGAAGCTTTCTTT. The chain is built from TRBV4-3 and TRBJ1-1; TRBD1 is a possible D gene (5 bases). Germline V gene sequence: CDR1 LGHNA, CDR2 YSLEER. The CDR3 consists of 14 residues. Trimming removed 0 bases at V and 3 bases at J, with 8 bases between.

The chain combines TRBV11-3 with TRBJ2-3; perhaps D is TRBD1 or TRBD2 (6 bases each). Trimming took 2 bases from V and 2 from J, leaving 14 bases between them. Germline CDR1 SGHNT, CDR2 YENEEA. The CDR3 runs 16 residues. The CDR3 loop reads CASSLSGGGYTDTQYF. Here the CDR3 DNA reads TGTGCCAGCAGCTTAAGCGGAGGGGGATACACAGATACGCAGTATTTT. The full variable domain, in which reference TRBV11-3 and TRBJ2-3 provide the parts outside the CDR3, is EAGVVQSPRYKIIEKKQPVAFWCNPISGHNTLYWYLQNLGQGPELLIRYENEEAVDDSQLPKDRFSAERLKGVDSTLKIQPAELGDSAVYLCASSLSGGGYTDTQYFGPGTRLTVL.

The chain uses TRBV5-1 and TRBJ2-3; the D is unclear. V shed 3 bases and J shed 1 base, with 6 bases lying between them. Looked up from germline, CDR1 is SGHRS and CDR2 is YFSETQ. The CDR3 loop spans 13 amino acids. DNA for the CDR3: TGCGCCAGCAGCTCCGTAGGCACAGATACGCAGTATTTT. Its translation: CASSSVGTDTQYF.

The V gene is TRBV9, the J gene TRBJ2-1, with 13 bases identical to TRBD2. CDR1 is SGDLS and CDR2 is YYNGEE in the germline V gene. This CDR3 spans 18 amino acids. V shed 0 bases, J shed 2 bases, and the junction held 5 bases outside the gene matches. The CDR3 DNA reads TGTGCCAGCAGCGTAGGGACTAGCGGGGGCCTGACCTACAATGAGCAGTTCTTC. Translated, it gives CASSVGTSGGLTYNEQFF.

This clonotype was seen ten or more times. V is TRBV6-5 and J is TRBJ2-7; 8 bases fit TRBD2. CDR3 length: 15 amino acids. Germline V gene sequence: CDR1 MNHEY, CDR2 SVGAGI. The V segment lost 2 bases and the J segment 3 bases; nucleotides outside the gene matches: 6. In nucleotides, the CDR3 is TGTGCCAGCAGTTACCGGGGACTAGGAGACTACGAGCAGTACTTC. As protein: CASSYRGLGDYEQYF.

The table lists this clonotype with many counts. The genes are TRBV5-1 and TRBJ2-5; 8 nucleotides agree with TRBD2. From germline, CDR1 is SGHRS and CDR2 YFSETQ. The V gene end was trimmed by 4 bases and the J gene end by 13 bases; junction bases not matched to a gene: 6. This CDR3 region has 11 residues. CDR3 amino acids: CASSPGLDVYF. As DNA, the CDR3 is TGCGCCAGCAGCCCGGGACTAGATGTGTACTTC.

This clonotype was picked up many times. The CDR3 nucleotides are TGTGCCAGCAAGCCCCCTCGAAGCTACGAGCAGTACTTC. This sequence encodes CASKPPRSYEQYF. The chain is built from TRBV2 and TRBJ2-7; no firm D call. Trimming removed 7 bases from V and 3 bases from J, with 13 bases in between. Germline CDR1 is SNHLY and CDR2 is FYNNEI. This CDR3 is 13 amino acids long.

This clonotype was recorded a few times. This rearrangement joins TRBV28 to TRBJ2-7; D is unclear. This CDR3 is built from 11 residues. V lost 6 bases, J lost 3 bases, and 6 bases lay in between. Germline V gene sequence: CDR1 MDHEN, CDR2 SYDVKM. DNA for the CDR3: TGTGCCAGCAGATCGGACTACGAGCAGTACTTC. This gives the protein CASRSDYEQYF.

This clonotype was observed a few times. The V and J genes are TRBV6-6 and TRBJ2-7; D remains unclear. This CDR3 has 13 residues. CDR1 and CDR2 (germline): MNHNY, SVGAGI (reference sequence). V lost 4 bases and J 1 base, leaving 8 bases between the germline ends. In DNA, the CDR3 is TGTGCCAGCAGTTCCAGAGTTTCCTACGAGCAGTACTTC. Protein: CASSSRVSYEQYF.

This clonotype has more than one count but fewer than ten. The chain combines TRBV7-2 with TRBJ2-3; no clear D gene. CDR1 and CDR2 from the germline V gene are SGHTA and FQGNSA. The CDR3 runs 15 residues. Deletions cut 5 bases from V and 4 bases from J, with 16 bases between. DNA of the CDR3: TGTGCCAGCAGCACCAGGACCCCAAGTGCAGATACGCAGTATTTT. It is translated as CASSTRTPSADTQYF.

In its sample, this clonotype was seen many times. This chain uses TRBV7-2 with TRBJ2-1; the D is unclear. Germline V gene data show CDR1 as SGHTA and CDR2 as FQGNSA. With 1 base removed from V and 8 bases from J, the gap between germline ends came to 12 bases. The CDR3 covers 14 residues. The CDR3 sequence: CASSLDGPLDEQFF. Written as DNA, the CDR3 is TGTGCCAGCAGCTTAGACGGGCCTTTGGATGAGCAGTTCTTC.

This clonotype has more than one count but fewer than ten. This sequence joins TRBV12-3 or TRBV12-4 and TRBJ2-5; no clear D gene. The CDR3 has 16 amino acids. The V gene lost 2 bases and the J gene lost 5 bases, with 18 bases spanning the gap. The CDR3: CASSLTGSPNTETQYF. CDR3 in DNA: TGTGCCAGCAGTTTAACTGGCAGCCCTAATACTGAGACCCAGTACTTC.

This clonotype was detected ten times or more. The chain recombines TRBV24-1 with TRBJ2-3, with 8 bases aligning to TRBD1. The germline CDR1 and CDR2 sequences are KGHDR and SFDVKD. This CDR3 spans 15 amino acids. V shed 9 bases and J 2 bases; nucleotides not matched to a gene: 9. CDR3 sequence: CATADREWDTDTQYF. In DNA form, the CDR3 reads TGTGCCACCGCGGACAGGGAGTGGGACACAGATACGCAGTATTTT.

This clonotype was counted at least ten times. The V call is TRBV18, the J call TRBJ1-1; D is ambiguous. The V gene lost 6 bases and the J gene lost 1 base, with 9 bases spanning the gap. Germline V CDR1 and CDR2: KGHSH, LQKENI. The CDR3 spans 13 residues. In DNA, the CDR3 is TGTGCCAGCTCGCAAACCTGGAACACTGAAGCTTTCTTT. It yields the protein CASSQTWNTEAFF. The full variable domain, rest sourced from reference TRBV18 and TRBJ1-1, is NAGVMQNPRHLVRRRGQEARLRCSPMKGHSHVYWYRQLPEEGLKFMVYLQKENIIDESGMPKERFSAEFPKEGPSILRIQQVVRGDSAAYFCASSQTWNTEAFFGQGTRLTVV.

The genes are TRBV6-2 or TRBV6-3 and TRBJ2-3, with 14 nucleotides matching TRBD2. Germline CDR1 MNHEY, CDR2 SVGEGT. Losses at the gene ends were 4 bases for V and 4 bases for J; bases not matched to a gene: 10. This CDR3 has 18 amino acids. The CDR3 nucleotides read TGTGCCAGCAGTTTCGCGGGACTAGCGGGGGCTGGCGCAGATACGCAGTATTTT. Protein: CASSFAGLAGAGADTQYF.

Ten or more counts support this clonotype. The V and J genes are TRBV5-6 and TRBJ1-5; possibly TRBD1 for D (5 bases). Germline values: CDR1 SGHDT, CDR2 YYEEEE. This CDR3 comprises 13 residues. The V end was cut by 4 bases, the J end by 7 bases, with 12 bases between. CDR3 protein: CASSLLGEQPQHF. The CDR3 nucleotides read TGTGCCAGCAGCCTTTTGGGGGAACAGCCCCAGCATTTT.

This clonotype was observed a few times. The chain's CDR3 is CASSNTPGGSTEAFF. CDR3 bases: TGTGCCAGCAGTAACACCCCAGGCGGATCCACTGAAGCTTTCTTT. The chain uses TRBV6-5 and TRBJ1-1, with D unclear. The germline CDR1 and CDR2 sequences are MNHEY and SVGAGI. The V end lost 5 bases, the J end lost 4 bases, and 17 bases lay between the germline ends. This CDR3 contains 15 residues.